This T cell receptor beta chain was captured by sequencing in a study of blood T cell repertoires in COVID-19. About the research overall: PBMCs, B-cell-depleted T cells, or T cells were the source of the cDNA or gDNA that made up the material.

CDR1 and CDR2 from the germline V gene are ENHRY and SYGVKD. The germline V and J ends were trimmed by 3 bases and 0 bases, with 15 bases remaining between them. This CDR3 has 17 residues. Repertoires were generated with immunoSEQ multiplex PCR, while TCRdb's copy carries only in-frame clones and drops some. The sample has 300,000 to 400,000 clones, around 90% seen once. The sequencing sample was made of peripheral blood. The receptor was derived from a woman under 30 who had recovered from COVID-19. The J gene is TRBJ1-5, the V gene TRBV10-3; TRBD1 might be the D (5 bases). In nucleotides, the CDR3 is TGTGCCATCAGTGAAACCGGGACTCCTAATAGCAATCAGCCCCAGCATTTT. Amino acid sequence: CAISETGTPNSNQPQHF.